The 3 T cell receptor beta chains given below trace back to one sample, sequenced in a study of identical twins. TCRdb reprocessed the 5' RACE reads with MiXCR, giving one entry per CDR3 protein. The sample holds about 720,000 distinct CDR3 sequences; 15% to 20% are singletons and the top ten take about 12%. This sample also appeared in a second study, on T cells expressing NK-cell markers.

Sequenced material: PBMCs. The source of these receptors is a woman between 18 and 29 years old in good health.

This clonotype was seen at least ten times. The V gene is TRBV5-1, the J gene TRBJ2-7, with D uncertain. This CDR3 region has 14 residues. The germline V gene has CDR1 SGHRS and CDR2 YFSETQ. Trimming removed 1 base from V and 1 base from J, with 9 bases in between. CDR3 in DNA: TGCGCCAGCAGCTTGTCCGGTCCGTCCTACGAGCAGTACTTC. This sequence encodes CASSLSGPSYEQYF. Full variable domain (rest looked up from reference TRBV5-1 and TRBJ2-7): KAGVTQTPRYLIKTRGQQVTLSCSPISGHRSVSWYQQTPGQGLQFLFEYFSETQRNKGNFPGRFSGRQFSNSRSEMNVSTLELGDSALYLCASSLSGPSYEQYFGPGTRLTVT.

This clonotype was counted only a few times. V is TRBV12-3 or TRBV12-4 and J is TRBJ1-1; tentatively, D is TRBD1 (6 bases). The CDR3 runs 12 residues. Trimming removed 8 bases from V and 11 bases from J, with 18 bases in between. The CDR3 region has the DNA TGTGCCAGCGGGGAAGACAGGACGAGGGCTTTCTTT. Its protein product is CASGEDRTRAFF.

V gene TRBV6-5 combines with J gene TRBJ2-2, with D possibly being TRBD1 (5 bases). The CDR3 consists of 16 residues. Germline V gives CDR1 MNHEY, CDR2 SVGAGI. V shed 0 bases and J shed 0 bases, with 8 bases lying between them. The CDR3: CASSYSIGANTGELFF. CDR3 sequence (DNA): TGTGCCAGCAGTTACTCCATAGGGGCGAACACCGGGGAGCTGTTTTTT.